This entry lists 30 T cell receptor beta chains sequenced from one sample in a study of T cell clonality in common variable immunodeficiency (dated by TCRdb to the mid-2010s). The library was generated by the immunoSEQ multiplex PCR assay. Not all clones reach the TCRdb copy of this immuneACCESS table, which keeps in-frame sequences only. Checked studies attribute under half of the gap to unresolved V genes and leave the rest unexplained. This sample shows under 50,000 clones, and none of them turns up only once. Of the sample, roughly 6% falls within the top ten clones. Sequencing input: peripheral blood mononuclear cells. These TCRs come from a person aged 18 to 75 in good health.

This clone was counted between two and nine times. This may stem from a read error, because a much larger clone lies one nucleotide away. The read comes to an end 3 residues before the CDR3 does, leaving the germline J gene to fill in the end. J is TRBJ2-5 and V is TRBV10-1; tentative D call: TRBD1 (6 bases). Germline V gives CDR1 WNHNN, CDR2 SYGVQD (reference sequence). The CDR3 contains 14 residues. CDR3 DNA (partial): TGCGCCAGCAGTGCGACAGGACGCACAGATACC. Translating gives CASSATGRTDT. The CDR3 reads in full as CASSATGRTDTQYF.

This clone was seen repeatedly, ten times or more. Read sequence stops 3 residues before the CDR3 end, and the germline J gene provides the missing end. This sample includes further DNA sequences coding for the same CDR3. This chain uses TRBV6-2 or TRBV6-3 with TRBJ1-1, with a weak D call TRBD1 (6 bases). V was pared by 6 bases and J by 5 bases, with 7 bases between. The CDR3 consists of 11 residues. Germline lookup yields CDR1 MNHEY and CDR2 SVGEGT. Incomplete CDR3 DNA: TGTGCCAGCAGCCAGGGGACTGAA. This gives the protein CASSQGTE. The complete CDR3 sequence is CASSQGTEAFF.

Concerning this clone: The read terminates 3 residues ahead of where the CDR3 ends, so the germline J gene completes it. The gene calls are TRBV5-1 and TRBJ2-1, with TRBD1 matching over 8 bases. Trimming cost V 6 bases and J 2 bases; bases outside gene matches: 7. The CDR3 extends over 15 amino acids. The germline gives CDR1 SGHRS, CDR2 YFSETQ. The CDR3 sequence: CASTLMTGAYNEQFF. The CDR3 bases that were read are TGCGCCAGCACCCTTATGACAGGGGCCTACAATGAG. Supplemented by reference TRBV5-1 and TRBJ2-1, the full variable domain reads KAGVTQTPRYLIKTRGQQVTLSCSPISGHRSVSWYQQTPGQGLQFLFEYFSETQRNKGNFPGRFSGRQFSNSRSEMNVSTLELGDSALYLCASTLMTGAYNEQFFGPGTRLTVL.

This clone was seen a few times. The read finishes 3 residues shy of the CDR3 end, and the germline J gene is used to complete it. The gene calls are TRBV7-2 and TRBJ1-4; 7 nucleotides agree with TRBD1. CDR3 length equals 16 residues. The junction had 5 bases not matched to a gene; V was cut back by 0 bases and J by 4 bases. Germline assignment: CDR1 SGHTA and CDR2 FQGNSA. This CDR3 is CASSLAGTVYNEKLFF. The DNA read from the CDR3 is TGTGCCAGCAGCTTAGCTGGGACAGTCTATAATGAAAAA.

In its sample, this clone was seen many times. The read ends 3 residues early relative to the CDR3; the germline J gene fills the gap. Other DNA sequences in the sample encode the same CDR3. This chain links TRBV29-1 with TRBJ2-2; D might be TRBD1 (6 bases). The CDR3 sequence is 15 residues long. The V gene lost 2 bases and the J gene lost 0 bases, with 10 bases spanning the gap. Germline CDR1 and CDR2: SQVTM and ANQGSEA. The CDR3 bases that were read are TGCAGCGTTGAACAGGGGAGCGCGAACACCGGGGAG. Translating it yields CSVEQGSANTGE. In full, the CDR3 is CSVEQGSANTGELFF.

This clone was seen at least ten times. The read ends 3 residues shy of where the CDR3 ends; the end is completed using the germline J gene. The V gene is TRBV6-2 or TRBV6-3, the J gene TRBJ2-5; either TRBD1 or TRBD2 may supply D (5 bases each). Germline assignment: CDR1 MNHEY and CDR2 SVGEGT. The CDR3 consists of 17 residues. The V end was cut by 6 bases, the J end by 4 bases, with 24 bases between. CDR3 bases read: TGTGCCAGCAGCTCTCCTCGATCGGGATTAAGGGGAGAGACC. It is translated as CASSSPRSGLRGET. The full-length CDR3 reads as CASSSPRSGLRGETQYF.

The sample holds many counts of this clone. The missing CDR3 end, 3 residues past where the read stops, is filled in from the germline J gene. The rearrangement joins TRBV4-1 to TRBJ1-4, with TRBD1 as a possible D gene (5 bases). From germline, CDR1 is MGHRA and CDR2 YSYEKL. The CDR3 has 16 amino acids. The sequenced CDR3 bases are TGCGCCAGCAGCTCTCCAACGGCGGGGGTCGATTCACCA. The encoded protein is CASSSPTAGVDSP. The CDR3 as a whole reads CASSSPTAGVDSPLFF.

This clone was detected ten times or more. The observed sequence ends 3 residues before the CDR3 terminus, with the missing tail filled in from the germline J gene. The chain uses TRBV4-1 and TRBJ1-3, with 10 positions matching TRBD1. The junction had 3 bases not matched to a gene; V was cut back by 3 bases and J by 4 bases. The germline V gene has CDR1 MGHRA and CDR2 YSYEKL. The length of the CDR3 is 15 residues. The CDR3 spells CASSQGQGNGNTIYF. The sequenced CDR3 bases are TGCGCCAGCAGCCAGGGACAGGGGAACGGAAACACC.

This clone was counted ten times or more. The read gets to within 3 residues of the CDR3 end, and the germline J gene fills in the rest. The chain joins TRBV5-1 to TRBJ2-3, with a possible D match to TRBD1 (6 bases). Germline values: CDR1 SGHRS, CDR2 YFSETQ. Trimming shortened V by 0 bases and J by 1 base, and 6 bases separated the two germline ends. The CDR3 runs to 14 residues. CDR3 amino acids: CASSLDRGTDTQYF. The sequenced part of the CDR3 DNA is TGCGCCAGCAGCTTGGACAGGGGCACAGATACG.

This clone appeared many times. The read ends 3 residues shy of where the CDR3 ends; the end is completed using the germline J gene. This sequence joins TRBV5-1 and TRBJ2-5, with TRBD2 matching 9 bases. The CDR3 contains 15 residues. Germline V lookup: CDR1 SGHRS, CDR2 YFSETQ. J was trimmed by 4 bases and V by 7 bases; bases with no gene match: 11. The CDR3 is CASRAGTSSVETQYF. Incomplete CDR3 DNA: TGCGCCAGCCGCGCCGGGACTAGCTCCGTAGAGACC.

This clone was counted between two and nine times. Coverage ceases 3 residues before the CDR3 finishes, and the germline J gene fills in the end. This rearrangement joins TRBV7-2 to TRBJ1-1; D gene uncertain. Germline V gene lookup returns CDR1 SGHTA and CDR2 FQGNSA. CDR3 size: 15 residues. Trimming stripped 7 bases from V and 1 base from J, with 16 bases between. Partial CDR3 DNA: TGTGCCAGCACCCCAGCGGCAGGAGCGAACACTGAA. Translation gives CASTPAAGANTE. The whole CDR3 is CASTPAAGANTEAFF.

This clone showed up just a few times. The observed sequence ends 3 residues before the CDR3 terminus, with the missing tail filled in from the germline J gene. The chain carries TRBV7-7 and TRBJ1-2; weak D call: TRBD1 (5 bases). CDR3 size: 15 residues. Germline loops: CDR1 SSHAT, CDR2 FNYEAQ (reference sequence). CDR3 residues: CASSSGRRWGETYTF. Incomplete CDR3 DNA: TGTGCCAGCAGCTCTGGACGGAGATGGGGGGAGACC.

This clone showed up many times. The sequenced fragment ends 3 residues before the CDR3 boundary, so the rest is inferred from the germline J gene. The V and J genes are TRBV6-1 and TRBJ1-1, with unresolved D. The CDR3 contains 13 residues. The germline gives CDR1 MNHNS, CDR2 SASEGT. The CDR3 here is CASSEAIGVRAFF. CDR3 bases read: TGTGCCAGCAGTGAAGCGATCGGGGTTAGA.

This clone has a count of ten or more. The read ends 3 residues shy of where the CDR3 ends; the end is completed using the germline J gene. The rearrangement links TRBV5-6 to TRBJ1-5; D remains unclear. Trimming shortened V by 2 bases and J by 5 bases, and 11 bases separated the two germline ends. The CDR3 totals 14 residues. From germline, CDR1 is SGHDT and CDR2 YYEEEE. Incomplete CDR3 DNA: TGTGCCAGCAGCTTATTTCATTCGGATCAGCCC. This gives the protein CASSLFHSDQP. The full-length CDR3 reads as CASSLFHSDQPQHF.

This clone was recorded many times. Coverage ceases 3 residues before the CDR3 finishes, and the germline J gene fills in the end. The rearrangement uses TRBV5-1 and TRBJ2-3, with D maybe TRBD1 (5 bases). The V and J ends lost 4 bases and 1 base respectively, with 10 bases between them. The length of the CDR3 is 14 residues. CDR1 and CDR2 (germline): SGHRS, YFSETQ. CDR3 bases read: TGCGCCAGCAGCCCAAGCAGGGGCACAGATACG. Amino acids: CASSPSRGTDT. The whole CDR3 protein reads CASSPSRGTDTQYF.

This clone was counted ten times or more. Read data end 3 residues before the CDR3 end; the end is taken from the germline J gene. This chain joins TRBV10-3 and TRBJ2-7; perhaps TRBD1 as D (6 bases). V was clipped by 6 bases and J by 4 bases, with 13 bases between them. CDR1 and CDR2 (germline): ENHRY, SYGVKD. CDR3 length equals 13 residues. CDR3 DNA, as far as it was read: TGTGCCATCAGAGAGCCAGACAGGTACGAG. Protein sequence: CAIREPDRYE. The full CDR3 protein is CAIREPDRYEQYF.

This clone was seen many times. CDR3 amino acids: CASSPGTGGGEQYF. The sequenced part of the CDR3 DNA is TGTGCCAGCTCACCCGGGACAGGGGGAGGCGAG. V gene TRBV18 combines with J gene TRBJ2-7; TRBD1 matches 11 bases. Read sequence stops 3 residues before the CDR3 end, and the germline J gene provides the missing end. Germline V gives CDR1 KGHSH, CDR2 LQKENI. With 3 bases clipped from V and 6 bases from J, the junction kept 4 bases outside the gene matches. The CDR3 sequence is 14 residues long.

The table lists this clone with many counts. The part of the CDR3 DNA that was read is TGTGCCAGCAGTTTATCCCGGGACAGACGAAACACC. Its protein is CASSLSRDRRNT. The whole CDR3 reads CASSLSRDRRNTIYF. The chain has TRBV28 and TRBJ1-3; TRBD1 agrees at 7 bases. The read ends 3 residues before the CDR3 terminus; that terminus is restored from the germline J gene. Germline CDR1 is MDHEN and CDR2 is SYDVKM. The V segment lost 1 base and the J segment 5 bases; nucleotides outside the gene matches: 5. The CDR3 has 15 residues.

This clone has ten or more counts. The DNA read from the CDR3 is TGCGCCAGCAAAGACAGCACCGAGGGGGAGACC. Amino acid sequence: CASKDSTEGET. The full CDR3 protein reads CASKDSTEGETQYF. V usage is TRBV10-2 and J usage is TRBJ2-5, with D possibly being TRBD1 or TRBD2 (5 bases each). The CDR3 goes on 3 residues after the read ends, and that part is filled in from the germline J gene. This CDR3 comprises 14 residues. Germline-derived CDR1 and CDR2 are WSHSY and SAAADI. The V gene lost 7 bases and the J gene lost 5 bases, with 17 bases spanning the gap.

This clone has a count of ten or more. A clone one base away is much larger, so this may be a read error. The read ends 3 residues early relative to the CDR3; the germline J gene fills the gap. J is TRBJ2-2 and V is TRBV20-1; 10 bases agree with TRBD2. Germline loops: CDR1 DFQATT, CDR2 SNEGSKA (reference sequence). This CDR3 has 15 residues. The CDR3 sequence is CSAGLAVSGANVLFF. The CDR3 bases that were read are TGCAGTGCCGGACTAGCGGTCTCTGGGGCCAACGTG.

This clone was counted ten times or more. Read sequence stops 3 residues before the CDR3 end, and the germline J gene provides the missing end. The chain uses TRBV19 and TRBJ1-2, with D maybe TRBD1 (6 bases). V lost 6 bases to trimming and J lost 4 bases, with 24 bases between them. The V gene's germline CDR1 is LNHDA and CDR2 SQIVND (reference sequence). This CDR3 contains 17 residues. This CDR3 is CASSLPGHRLKSYGYTF. The part of the CDR3 DNA that was read is TGTGCCAGTAGCCTCCCGGGACATAGGTTAAAGAGCTATGGC.

As concerns this clone: A much larger clone differs from this one at a single base, so this may be a read error. The sequenced fragment ends 3 residues before the CDR3 boundary, so the rest is inferred from the germline J gene. Other DNA sequences in the sample encode the same CDR3. The J gene is TRBJ1-2, the V gene TRBV6-1; the D gene is possibly TRBD1 (6 bases). The germline CDR1 and CDR2 sequences are MNHNS and SASEGT. The CDR3 consists of 15 residues. The CDR3 bases that were read are TGTGCCAGCAGTGAACTAGCGGGGGGGCCAGATACA. This codes for CASSELAGGPDT. Given in full, the CDR3 is CASSELAGGPDTYTF.

This clone was counted at least ten times. The sequence runs out 3 residues before the end of the CDR3; the remainder is reconstructed from the germline J gene. The chain uses TRBV30 and TRBJ2-7, with 7 bases aligning to TRBD1. CDR3 length: 12 residues. V gave up 5 bases and J gave up 3 bases; unmatched junction bases: 4. Germline CDR1 reads GTSNPN; CDR2 reads SVGIG (reference sequence). CDR3 residues: CAWGQEDYEQYF. CDR3 DNA (partial): TGTGCCTGGGGACAGGAGGACTACGAG. Variable domain in full (rest from reference TRBV30 and TRBJ2-7): SQTIHQWPATLVQPVGSPLSLECTVEGTSNPNLYWYRQAAGRGLQLLFYSVGIGQISSEVPQNLSASRPQDRQFILSSKKLLLSDSGFYLCAWGQEDYEQYFGPGTRLTVT.

This clone was counted at least ten times. The read halts 3 residues ahead of the CDR3 end, with the missing end drawn from the germline J gene. The J gene is TRBJ2-3, the V gene TRBV10-1; no clear D gene. Germline V lookup: CDR1 WNHNN, CDR2 SYGVQD (reference sequence). V was clipped by 4 bases and J by 5 bases, with 7 bases between them. This CDR3 has 12 residues. Partial CDR3 DNA: TGCGCCAGCAGTGTTGGGCAAGATACG. Encoded protein: CASSVGQDT. The complete CDR3 reads CASSVGQDTQYF.

This clone has more than one count but fewer than ten. The read stops 3 residues short of the end of the CDR3; the missing end is completed from the germline J gene. V usage is TRBV6-2 or TRBV6-3 and J usage is TRBJ1-2; a possible D gene is TRBD1 (6 bases). The CDR3 totals 16 residues. The germline gives CDR1 MNHEY, CDR2 SVGEGT. CDR3 DNA (partial): TGTGCCAGCAGTTACGTTCAAGGGGGGGCTAAAAACATC. This gives the protein CASSYVQGGAKNI. The full CDR3 protein reads CASSYVQGGAKNIYTF.

In this sample, this clone turned up a few times. Read sequence stops 3 residues before the CDR3 end, and the germline J gene provides the missing end. The rearrangement uses TRBV2 and TRBJ1-1; TRBD1 matches at 8 bases. The CDR3 has 14 residues. From germline, CDR1 is SNHLY and CDR2 FYNNEI. The trim removed 5 bases at V and 3 bases at J, leaving 5 bases unmatched. The CDR3 bases that were read are TGTGCCAGCAGTCAGGGGGCCGGGGACACTGAA. It codes for CASSQGAGDTE. The entire CDR3 sequence reads CASSQGAGDTEAFF.

This clone appeared many times. The DNA ends 3 residues before the CDR3 does, and the rest of the CDR3 is filled in from the germline J gene. J is TRBJ1-2 and V is TRBV19; D may be TRBD1 (6 bases). The germline CDR1 and CDR2 sequences are LNHDA and SQIVND (reference sequence). The V end was cut by 6 bases, the J end by 4 bases, with 15 bases between. This CDR3 spans 14 amino acids. CDR3 sequence reads: CASSPPGQPYGYTF. The covered CDR3 bases are TGTGCCAGTAGCCCACCGGGACAACCCTATGGC.

In its sample, this clone was seen many times. The read ends 3 residues shy of where the CDR3 ends; the end is completed using the germline J gene. V gene TRBV4-1 combines with J gene TRBJ2-1; the match to TRBD1 covers 8 bases. V lost 1 base, J lost 8 bases, and 4 bases stayed unmatched. Germline CDR1 reads MGHRA; CDR2 reads YSYEKL. This CDR3 spans 14 amino acids. The part of the CDR3 DNA that was read is TGCGCCAGCAGCCAAGGGGTGACAGGGGATGAG. It is translated as CASSQGVTGDE. Given in full, the CDR3 is CASSQGVTGDEQFF.

As concerns this clone: The CDR3 end is not reached by the read, which stops 3 residues before it; the germline J gene fills it in. The rearrangement joins TRBV2 to TRBJ2-1, with D possibly TRBD2 on 6 matching bases. V gave up 2 bases and J gave up 9 bases, with 11 bases separating them. Germline V gene sequence: CDR1 SNHLY, CDR2 FYNNEI. CDR3 length: 13 amino acids. CDR3 in amino acids: CASSELREAEQFF. CDR3 DNA, as far as it was read: TGTGCCAGCAGTGAACTCAGGGAGGCTGAG.

This clone was recorded at least ten times. The read ends 3 residues early relative to the CDR3; the germline J gene fills the gap. The V gene is TRBV2, the J gene TRBJ1-5, with TRBD1 identical over 7 bases. CDR1 is SNHLY, CDR2 FYNNEI, per germline. This CDR3 has 16 amino acids. The V and J ends lost 2 bases and 1 base, in that order; junction bases with no gene match: 5. The CDR3 bases that were read are TGTGCCAGCAGTGAACTAGGGGGCGGGAGCAATCAGCCC. Protein: CASSELGGGSNQP. The entire CDR3 sequence reads CASSELGGGSNQPQHF. The complete variable domain, with remaining parts taken from reference TRBV2 and TRBJ1-5, reads EPEVTQTPSHQVTQMGQEVILRCVPISNHLYFYWYRQILGQKVEFLVSFYNNEISEKSEIFDDQFSVERPDGSNFTLKIRSTKLEDSAMYFCASSELGGGSNQPQHFGDGTRLSIL.